This T cell receptor (beta chain) was sequenced in a study of T cell responses to AZD1222 COVID-19 vaccine. Trimming removed 4 bases at V and 2 bases at J, with 15 bases between. Germline assignment: CDR1 SGHAT and CDR2 FQNNGV. The CDR3 is made up of 16 amino acids. Measured with immunoSEQ multiplex PCR; TCRdb has only the in-frame clones, and not every one. The sample yields around 100,000 clones, around 89% seen once. This clone was seen a single time. What it binds is unknown. Study conclusions and caveats: Spike-specific TCR breadth and depth went up after people got two AZD1222 doses. Seropositive status at baseline applied to only a handful of AZD1222 recipients.

This sequence was found in an adult in good health. Sequencing used peripheral blood, obtained on day 0 of AZD1222 vaccination. The rearrangement joins TRBV11-2 to TRBJ2-1; D ambiguous. The CDR3 region has the DNA TGTGCCAGCAGCTCCGGGCCCTCGAGCCCCTACAATGAGCAGTTCTTC. Its protein is CASSSGPSSPYNEQFF.